This entry concerns a single T cell receptor (beta chain). The read halts 3 residues ahead of the CDR3 end, with the missing end drawn from the germline J gene. J was trimmed by 3 bases and V by 2 bases; bases with no gene match: 6. There are 16 residues in the CDR3. HPV was found by MY09/MY11 PCR and dot-blot genotyping. Average input was around 1,100 ng genomic DNA for immunoSEQ TCR beta CDR3 amplification. This table comes from immunoSEQ multiplex PCR, and its TCRdb copy is limited to in-frame clones, with some not included. The sample data list about 14,000 clones. This specimen belongs to a study of T cells in women clearing cervical HPV infection. Across the study: Control women cleared a single incident HPV16 infection within 12 months. HLA type could not be excluded as a confounder.

The sequence was obtained from a woman between 18 and 75 years old with a cervical HPV16 infection that either progressed to CIN3+ or cleared (not recorded which). V and J are TRBV12-3 or TRBV12-4 and TRBJ2-3, with 9 bases fitting TRBD2. Sequenced sample: blood buffy coat. The covered CDR3 bases are TGTGCCAGCAGTTTAAATAGCGGGGGTGGTACAGATACG. Its protein is CASSLNSGGGTDT. The full CDR3 protein is CASSLNSGGGTDTQYF.